This T cell receptor (beta chain) is drawn from a study of T cell repertoires in ileal Crohn's disease. The overall study: At surgery, approximately 33% of patients smoked, with median disease duration approximately 8 years.

Unmatched junction bases numbered 9, after V lost 3 bases and J lost 6 bases. The CDR3 contains 15 residues. Germline lookup yields CDR1 KGHSH and CDR2 LQKENI. Measured with immunoSEQ multiplex PCR; TCRdb has only the in-frame clones, and not every one. The table has more than 15,000 clones, about 60% seen once. The genes are TRBV18 and TRBJ2-7, with 9 bases that match TRBD2. This clonotype originated in an adult with Crohn's disease. Source material: ileal tissue. The CDR3 spells CASSPLSGSEGEQYF. The CDR3 nucleotides are TGTGCCAGCTCACCTCTTAGCGGGAGTGAGGGCGAGCAGTACTTC. The entire variable domain, with the rest obtained from reference TRBV18 and TRBJ2-7, is as follows: NAGVMQNPRHLVRRRGQEARLRCSPMKGHSHVYWYRQLPEEGLKFMVYLQKENIIDESGMPKERFSAEFPKEGPSILRIQQVVRGDSAAYFCASSPLSGSEGEQYFGPGTRLTVT.